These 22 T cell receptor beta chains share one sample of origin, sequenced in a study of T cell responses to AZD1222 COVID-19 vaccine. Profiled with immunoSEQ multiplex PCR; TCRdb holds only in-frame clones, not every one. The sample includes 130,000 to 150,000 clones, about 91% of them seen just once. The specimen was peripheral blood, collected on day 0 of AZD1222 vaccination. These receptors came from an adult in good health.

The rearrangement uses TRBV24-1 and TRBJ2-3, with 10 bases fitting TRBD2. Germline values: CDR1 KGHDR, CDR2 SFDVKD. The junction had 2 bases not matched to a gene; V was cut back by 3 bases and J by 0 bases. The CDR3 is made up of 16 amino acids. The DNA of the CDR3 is TGTGCCACCAGTGATACGACTAGCGGGAGCACAGATACGCAGTATTTT. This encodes CATSDTTSGSTDTQYF.

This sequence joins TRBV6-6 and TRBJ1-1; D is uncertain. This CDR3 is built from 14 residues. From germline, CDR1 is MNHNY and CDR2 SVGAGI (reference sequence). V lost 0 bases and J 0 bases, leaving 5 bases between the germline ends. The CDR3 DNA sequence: TGTGCCAGCAGTTACTCGATCCTGAACACTGAAGCTTTCTTT. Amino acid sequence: CASSYSILNTEAFF.

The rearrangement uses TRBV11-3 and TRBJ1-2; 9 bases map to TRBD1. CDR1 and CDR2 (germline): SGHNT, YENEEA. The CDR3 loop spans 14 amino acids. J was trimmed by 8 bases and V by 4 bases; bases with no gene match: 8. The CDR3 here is CASSSMGQGKGYTF. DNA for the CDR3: TGTGCCAGCAGCTCAATGGGACAGGGTAAAGGCTACACCTTC.

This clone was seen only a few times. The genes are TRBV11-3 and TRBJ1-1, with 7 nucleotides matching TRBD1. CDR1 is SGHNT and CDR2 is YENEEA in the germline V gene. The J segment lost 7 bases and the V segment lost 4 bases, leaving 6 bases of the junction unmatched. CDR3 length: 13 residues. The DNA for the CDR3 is TGTGCCAGCAGCTCAGGGGGAGACGTTGAAGCTTTCTTT. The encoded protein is CASSSGGDVEAFF.

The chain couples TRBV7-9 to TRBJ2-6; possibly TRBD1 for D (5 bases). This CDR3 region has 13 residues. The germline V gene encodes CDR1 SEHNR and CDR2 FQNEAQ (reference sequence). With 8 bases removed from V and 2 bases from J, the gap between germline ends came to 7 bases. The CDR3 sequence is CASEGAGANVLTF. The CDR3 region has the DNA TGTGCCAGCGAAGGGGCTGGGGCCAACGTCCTGACTTTC.

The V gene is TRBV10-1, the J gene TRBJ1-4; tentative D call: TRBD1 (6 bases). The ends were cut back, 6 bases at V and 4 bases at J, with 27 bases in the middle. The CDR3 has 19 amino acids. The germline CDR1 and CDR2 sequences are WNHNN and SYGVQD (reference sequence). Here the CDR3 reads CASSKTAPLRQDYNEKLFF. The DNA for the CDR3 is TGCGCCAGCAGCAAGACCGCACCTCTTAGACAGGACTATAATGAAAAACTGTTTTTT.

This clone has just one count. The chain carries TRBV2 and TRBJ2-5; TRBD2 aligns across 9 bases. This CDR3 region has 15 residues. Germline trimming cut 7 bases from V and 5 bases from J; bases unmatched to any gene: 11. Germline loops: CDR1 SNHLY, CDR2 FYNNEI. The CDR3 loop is CASMRTGLAEETQYF. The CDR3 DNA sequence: TGTGCCAGCATGAGGACGGGACTAGCTGAGGAGACCCAGTACTTC. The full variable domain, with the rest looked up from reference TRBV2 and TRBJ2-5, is EPEVTQTPSHQVTQMGQEVILRCVPISNHLYFYWYRQILGQKVEFLVSFYNNEISEKSEIFDDQFSVERPDGSNFTLKIRSTKLEDSAMYFCASMRTGLAEETQYFGPGTRLLVL.

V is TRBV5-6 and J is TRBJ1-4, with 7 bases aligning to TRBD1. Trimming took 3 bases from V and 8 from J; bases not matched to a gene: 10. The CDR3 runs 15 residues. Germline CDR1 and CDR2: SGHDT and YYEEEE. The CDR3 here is CASSSPRGKEEKLFF. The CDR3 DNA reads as TGTGCCAGCAGCTCACCCAGGGGGAAGGAGGAAAAACTGTTTTTT.

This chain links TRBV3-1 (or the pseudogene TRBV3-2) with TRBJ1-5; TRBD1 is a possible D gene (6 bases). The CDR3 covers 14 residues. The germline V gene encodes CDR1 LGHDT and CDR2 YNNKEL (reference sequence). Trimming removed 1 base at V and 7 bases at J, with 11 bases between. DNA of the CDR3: TGTGCCAGCAGCCAAGGACAGGAGACACAGCCCCAGCATTTT. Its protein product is CASSQGQETQPQHF.

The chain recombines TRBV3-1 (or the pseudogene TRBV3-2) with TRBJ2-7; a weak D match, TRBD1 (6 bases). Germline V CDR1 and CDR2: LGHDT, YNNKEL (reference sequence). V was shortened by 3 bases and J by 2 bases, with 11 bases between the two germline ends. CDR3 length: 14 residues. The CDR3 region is CASSQPGQPYEQYF. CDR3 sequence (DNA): TGTGCCAGCAGCCAGCCAGGACAGCCCTACGAGCAGTACTTC.

Here the CDR3 reads CASSAQKRETRNTIYF. In DNA, the CDR3 is TGTGCCAGCAGCGCCCAAAAGAGGGAGACGCGTAACACCATATATTTT. This chain uses TRBV11-2 with TRBJ1-3; D call uncertain. This CDR3 spans 16 amino acids. Germline loops: CDR1 SGHAT, CDR2 FQNNGV. Trimming removed 5 bases at V and 7 bases at J, with 21 bases between.

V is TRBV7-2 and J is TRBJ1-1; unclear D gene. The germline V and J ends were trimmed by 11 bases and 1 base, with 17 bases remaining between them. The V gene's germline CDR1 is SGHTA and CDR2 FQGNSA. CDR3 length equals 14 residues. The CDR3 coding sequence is TGTGCCTCTAGAGGGATCAGAGGGAACACTGAAGCTTTCTTT. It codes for CASRGIRGNTEAFF.

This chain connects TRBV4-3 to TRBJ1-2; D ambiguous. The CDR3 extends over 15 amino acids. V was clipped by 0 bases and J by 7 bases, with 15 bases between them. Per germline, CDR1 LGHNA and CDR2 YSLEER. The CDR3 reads CASSQETDGVSGYTF. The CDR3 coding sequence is TGCGCCAGCAGCCAAGAAACCGACGGTGTTTCTGGCTACACCTTC.

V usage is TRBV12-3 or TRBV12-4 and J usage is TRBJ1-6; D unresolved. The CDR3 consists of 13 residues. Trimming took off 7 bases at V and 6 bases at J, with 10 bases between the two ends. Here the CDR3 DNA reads TGTGCCAGCAAGGCGTCTCGTAATTCACCCCTCCACTTT. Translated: CASKASRNSPLHF.

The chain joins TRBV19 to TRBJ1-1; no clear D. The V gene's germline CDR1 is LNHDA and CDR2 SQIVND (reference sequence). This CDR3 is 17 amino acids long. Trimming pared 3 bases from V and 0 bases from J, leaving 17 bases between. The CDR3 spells CASSIPDGPVMNTEAFF. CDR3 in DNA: TGTGCCAGTAGTATCCCGGACGGACCCGTAATGAACACTGAAGCTTTCTTT.

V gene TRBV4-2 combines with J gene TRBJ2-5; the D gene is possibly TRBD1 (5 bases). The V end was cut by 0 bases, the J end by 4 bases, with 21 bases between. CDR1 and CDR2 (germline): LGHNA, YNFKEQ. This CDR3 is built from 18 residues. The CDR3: CASSQDQAGVGRGETQYF. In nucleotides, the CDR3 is TGTGCCAGCAGCCAAGATCAGGCAGGTGTGGGAAGGGGAGAGACCCAGTACTTC.

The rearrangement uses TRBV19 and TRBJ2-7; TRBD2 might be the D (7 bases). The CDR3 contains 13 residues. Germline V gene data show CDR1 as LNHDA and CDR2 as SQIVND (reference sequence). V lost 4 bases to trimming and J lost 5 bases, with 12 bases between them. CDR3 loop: CASSNGGLDEQYF. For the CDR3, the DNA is TGTGCCAGTAGTAACGGGGGGCTCGACGAGCAGTACTTC.

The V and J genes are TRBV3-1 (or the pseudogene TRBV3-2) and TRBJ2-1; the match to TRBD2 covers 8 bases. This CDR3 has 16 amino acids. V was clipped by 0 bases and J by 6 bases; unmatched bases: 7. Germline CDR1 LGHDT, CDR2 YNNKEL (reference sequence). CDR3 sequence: CASSQDQSGRGNEQFF. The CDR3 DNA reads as TGTGCCAGCAGCCAAGATCAGAGCGGGAGAGGCAATGAGCAGTTCTTC.

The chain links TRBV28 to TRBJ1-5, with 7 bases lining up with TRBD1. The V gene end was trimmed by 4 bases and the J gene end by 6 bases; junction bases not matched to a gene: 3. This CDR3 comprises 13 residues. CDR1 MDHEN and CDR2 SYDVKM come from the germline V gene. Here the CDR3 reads CASSSHRGQPQHF. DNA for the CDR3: TGTGCCAGCAGTTCGCACAGGGGTCAGCCCCAGCATTTT.

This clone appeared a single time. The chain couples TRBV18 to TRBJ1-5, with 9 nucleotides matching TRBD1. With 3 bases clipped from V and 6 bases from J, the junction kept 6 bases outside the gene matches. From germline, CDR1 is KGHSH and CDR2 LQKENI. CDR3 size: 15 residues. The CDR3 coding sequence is TGTGCCAGCTCACCTACAGGGGGCTCGGGTCAGCCCCAGCATTTT. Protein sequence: CASSPTGGSGQPQHF.

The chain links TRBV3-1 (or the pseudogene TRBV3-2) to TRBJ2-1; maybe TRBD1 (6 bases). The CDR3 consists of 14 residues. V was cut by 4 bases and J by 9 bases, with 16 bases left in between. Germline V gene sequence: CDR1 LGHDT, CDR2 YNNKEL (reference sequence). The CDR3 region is CASSPTGRIPEQFF. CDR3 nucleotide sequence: TGTGCCAGCAGCCCGACAGGACGGATTCCTGAGCAGTTCTTC.

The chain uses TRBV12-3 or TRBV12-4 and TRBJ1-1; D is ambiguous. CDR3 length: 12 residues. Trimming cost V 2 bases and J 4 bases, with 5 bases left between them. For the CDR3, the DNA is TGTGCCAGCAGTTTAATCGCCACTGAAGCTTTCTTT. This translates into CASSLIATEAFF.